This record looks at one TCR beta chain sequence and its context. This specimen belongs to a study of blood T cell repertoires in COVID-19. Authors' analysis steps: Estimates of nucleated cell counts were drawn from the amplification of reference gene primers. Assay used: immunoSEQ multiplex PCR; TCRdb lists only in-frame clones, some missing. V, J and clone size are those of that table, while D and trimming were read from the DNA. This table holds 410,000 or so clones, about 89% found once. Sequences were obtained from peripheral blood. This TCR came from a woman in her 40s with COVID-19, enrolled during active disease.

The DNA for the CDR3 is TGTGCTAGTGAACGGAGGGAGGACTATGGCTACACCTTC. This encodes CASERREDYGYTF. The chain employs TRBV12-5 and TRBJ1-2; D is unclear. This CDR3 spans 13 amino acids. V lost 7 bases and J lost 3, with 12 bases in between. The V gene's germline CDR1 is LGHNT and CDR2 FRNRAP.